This T cell receptor beta chain is from a study of blood T cells in healthy people across ages. Next came a second PCR, run for 7 to 11 cycles, which used a sample-barcoded 5' primer along with a J-beta primer mix. A single record per CDR3 protein comes from TCRdb applying MiXCR to the 5' RACE reads. The sample lists 730,000 or so distinct CDR3 sequences; roughly 43% were seen once. The germline V and J ends were trimmed by 2 bases and 3 bases, with 8 bases remaining between them. This CDR3 has 14 amino acids. Germline V CDR1 and CDR2: MDHEN, SYDVKM. Sequences were obtained from blood. This receptor was taken from a man older than 75 in good health. The gene calls are TRBV28 and TRBJ2-1; no reliable D call. CDR3 bases: TGTGCCAGCAGTTTAGGTTACAGCTACAATGAGCAGTTCTTC. Its protein is CASSLGYSYNEQFF.